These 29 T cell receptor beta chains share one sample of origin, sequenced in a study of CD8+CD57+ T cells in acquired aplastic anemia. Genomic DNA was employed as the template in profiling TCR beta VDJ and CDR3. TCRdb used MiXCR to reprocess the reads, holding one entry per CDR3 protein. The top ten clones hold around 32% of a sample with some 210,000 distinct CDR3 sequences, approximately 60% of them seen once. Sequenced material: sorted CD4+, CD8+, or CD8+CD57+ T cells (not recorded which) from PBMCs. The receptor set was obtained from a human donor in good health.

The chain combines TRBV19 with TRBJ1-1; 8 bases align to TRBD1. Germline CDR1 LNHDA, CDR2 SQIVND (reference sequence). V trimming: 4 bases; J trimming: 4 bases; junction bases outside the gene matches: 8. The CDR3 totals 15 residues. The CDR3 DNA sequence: TGTGCCAGTAGTACAGGGGGCGCGGGAGGCACTGAAGCTTTCTTT. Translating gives CASSTGGAGGTEAFF.

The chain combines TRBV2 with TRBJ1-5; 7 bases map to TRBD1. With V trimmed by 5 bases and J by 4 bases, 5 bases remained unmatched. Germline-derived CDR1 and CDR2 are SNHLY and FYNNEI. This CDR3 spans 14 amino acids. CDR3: CASSPPGGNQPQHF. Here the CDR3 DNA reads TGTGCCAGCAGTCCCCCAGGGGGAAATCAGCCCCAGCATTTT.

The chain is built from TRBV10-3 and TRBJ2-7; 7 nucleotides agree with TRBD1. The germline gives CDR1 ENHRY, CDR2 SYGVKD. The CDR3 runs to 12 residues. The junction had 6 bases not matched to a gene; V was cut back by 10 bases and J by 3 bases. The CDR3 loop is CATRQGLYEQYF. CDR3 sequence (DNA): TGTGCCACCCGACAGGGTCTCTACGAGCAGTACTTC.

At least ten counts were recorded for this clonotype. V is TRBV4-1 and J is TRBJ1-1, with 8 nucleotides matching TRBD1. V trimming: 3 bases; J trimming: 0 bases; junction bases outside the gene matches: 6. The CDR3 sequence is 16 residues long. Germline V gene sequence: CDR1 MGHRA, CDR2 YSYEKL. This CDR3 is CASSHINRGMNTEAFF. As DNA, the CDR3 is TGCGCCAGCAGCCATATTAACAGGGGGATGAACACTGAAGCTTTCTTT.

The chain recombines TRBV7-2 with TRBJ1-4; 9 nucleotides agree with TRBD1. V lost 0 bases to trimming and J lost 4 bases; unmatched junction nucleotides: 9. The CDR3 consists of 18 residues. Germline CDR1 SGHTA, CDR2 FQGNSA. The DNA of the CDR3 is TGTGCCAGCAGCTTAGCGAGGAACAGGGGGCTTGTTAATGAAAAACTGTTTTTT. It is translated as CASSLARNRGLVNEKLFF.

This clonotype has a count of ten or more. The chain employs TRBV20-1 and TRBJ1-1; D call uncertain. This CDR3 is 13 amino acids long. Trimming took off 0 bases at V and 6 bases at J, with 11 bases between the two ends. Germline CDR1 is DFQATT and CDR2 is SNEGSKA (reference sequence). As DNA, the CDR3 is TGCAGTGCTAGAGATCGGACGACACCTGAAGCTTTCTTT. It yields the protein CSARDRTTPEAFF.

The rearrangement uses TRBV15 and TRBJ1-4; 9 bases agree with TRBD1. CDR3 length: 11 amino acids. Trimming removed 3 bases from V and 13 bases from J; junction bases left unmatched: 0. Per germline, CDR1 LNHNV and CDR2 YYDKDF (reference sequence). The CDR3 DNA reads TGTGCCACCAGCAGGGGACAGGGACTGTTTTTT. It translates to CATSRGQGLFF.

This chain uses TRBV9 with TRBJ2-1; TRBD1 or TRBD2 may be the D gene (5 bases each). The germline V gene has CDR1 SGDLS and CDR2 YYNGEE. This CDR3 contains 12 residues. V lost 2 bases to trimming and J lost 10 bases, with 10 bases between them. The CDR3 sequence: CASSVRWGEQFF. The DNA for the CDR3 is TGTGCCAGCAGCGTCCGTTGGGGGGAGCAGTTCTTC.

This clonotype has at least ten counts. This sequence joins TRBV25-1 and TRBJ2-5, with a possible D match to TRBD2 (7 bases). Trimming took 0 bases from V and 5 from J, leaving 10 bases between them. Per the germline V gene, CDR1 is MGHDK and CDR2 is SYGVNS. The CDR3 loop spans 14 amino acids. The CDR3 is CASSEYEGGETQYF. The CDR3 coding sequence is TGTGCCAGCAGTGAATATGAGGGGGGGGAGACCCAGTACTTC.

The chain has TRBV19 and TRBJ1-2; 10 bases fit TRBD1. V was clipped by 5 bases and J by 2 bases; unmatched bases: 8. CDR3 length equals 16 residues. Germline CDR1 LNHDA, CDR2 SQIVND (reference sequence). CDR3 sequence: CASSVIRTGGNYGYTF. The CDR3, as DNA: TGTGCCAGTAGTGTAATAAGGACAGGGGGGAACTATGGCTACACCTTC.

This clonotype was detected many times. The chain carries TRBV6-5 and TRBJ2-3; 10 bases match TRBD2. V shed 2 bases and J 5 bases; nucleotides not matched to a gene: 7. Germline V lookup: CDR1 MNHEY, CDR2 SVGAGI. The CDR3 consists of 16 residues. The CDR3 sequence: CASSYASGGAIDTQYF. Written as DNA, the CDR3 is TGTGCCAGCAGTTACGCGAGCGGGGGGGCCATAGATACGCAGTATTTT.

The CDR3 DNA follows: TGTGCCATCAGCCCCGGGACAGGGTTTAGAGATGAGCAGTTCTTC. It translates to CAISPGTGFRDEQFF. The rearrangement joins TRBV10-3 to TRBJ2-1, with 9 bases identical to TRBD1. The J segment lost 8 bases and the V segment lost 6 bases, leaving 11 bases of the junction unmatched. The V gene's germline CDR1 is ENHRY and CDR2 SYGVKD. This CDR3 is built from 15 residues.

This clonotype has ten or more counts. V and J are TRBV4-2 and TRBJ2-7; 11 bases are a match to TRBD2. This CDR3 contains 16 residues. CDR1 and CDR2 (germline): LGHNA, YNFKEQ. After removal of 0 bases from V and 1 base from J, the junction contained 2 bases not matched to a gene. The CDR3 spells CASSQEGLAASYEQYF. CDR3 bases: TGTGCCAGCAGCCAAGAGGGACTAGCGGCATCCTACGAGCAGTACTTC.

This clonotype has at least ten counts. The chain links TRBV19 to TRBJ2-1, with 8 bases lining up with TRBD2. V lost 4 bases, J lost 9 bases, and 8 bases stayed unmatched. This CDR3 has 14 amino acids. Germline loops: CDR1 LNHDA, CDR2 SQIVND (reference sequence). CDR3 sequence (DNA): TGTGCCAGTAGTACCCTCCAACGGGGGGGTGAGCAGTTCTTC. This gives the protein CASSTLQRGGEQFF.

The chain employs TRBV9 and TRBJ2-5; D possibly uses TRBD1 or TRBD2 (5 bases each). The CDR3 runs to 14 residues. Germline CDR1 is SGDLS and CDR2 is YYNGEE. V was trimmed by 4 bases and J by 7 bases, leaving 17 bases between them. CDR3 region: CASSRDPERGTQYF. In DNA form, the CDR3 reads TGTGCCAGCAGCCGGGACCCAGAGAGGGGGACCCAGTACTTC.

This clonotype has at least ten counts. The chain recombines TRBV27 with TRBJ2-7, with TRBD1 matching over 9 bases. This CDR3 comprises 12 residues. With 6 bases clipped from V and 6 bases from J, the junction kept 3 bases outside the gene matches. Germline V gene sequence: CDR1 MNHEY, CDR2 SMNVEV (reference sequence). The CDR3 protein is CASRTGGAEQYF. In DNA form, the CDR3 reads TGTGCCAGCAGAACAGGGGGCGCCGAGCAGTACTTC.

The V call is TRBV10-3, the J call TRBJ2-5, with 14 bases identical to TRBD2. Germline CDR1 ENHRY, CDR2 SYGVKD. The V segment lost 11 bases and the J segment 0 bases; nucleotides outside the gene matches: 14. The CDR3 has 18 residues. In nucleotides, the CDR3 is TGTGCCGTCGGCATGACTCGGACTAGCGGGAGGTACCAAGAGACCCAGTACTTC. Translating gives CAVGMTRTSGRYQETQYF.

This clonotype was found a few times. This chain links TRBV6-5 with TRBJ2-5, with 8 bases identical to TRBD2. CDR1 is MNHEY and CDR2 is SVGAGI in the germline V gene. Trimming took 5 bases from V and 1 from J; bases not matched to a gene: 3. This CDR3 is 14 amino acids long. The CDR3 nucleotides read TGTGCCAGCAGTCTAGCGGGTCTCCAAGAGACCCAGTACTTC. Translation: CASSLAGLQETQYF.

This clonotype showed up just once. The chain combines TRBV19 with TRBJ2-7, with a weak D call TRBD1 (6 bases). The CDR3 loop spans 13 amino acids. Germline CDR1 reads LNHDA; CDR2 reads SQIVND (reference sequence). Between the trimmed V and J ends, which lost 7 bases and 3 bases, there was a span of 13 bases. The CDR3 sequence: CASTSRDNYEQYF. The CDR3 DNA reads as TGTGCCAGTACCTCCCGGGACAACTACGAGCAGTACTTC.

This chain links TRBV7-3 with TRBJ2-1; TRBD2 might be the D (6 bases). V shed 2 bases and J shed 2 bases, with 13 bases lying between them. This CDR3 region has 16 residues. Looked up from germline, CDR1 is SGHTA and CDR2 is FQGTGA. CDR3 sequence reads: CASSLGRDSTYNEQFF. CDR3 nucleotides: TGTGCCAGCAGCTTAGGTCGGGACTCAACCTACAATGAGCAGTTCTTC.

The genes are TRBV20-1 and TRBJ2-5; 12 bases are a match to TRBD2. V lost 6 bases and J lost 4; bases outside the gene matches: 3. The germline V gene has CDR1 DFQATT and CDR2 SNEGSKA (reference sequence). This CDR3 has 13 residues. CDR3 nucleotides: TGCAGTGCAACGACTAGCGGGGGAGAGACCCAGTACTTC. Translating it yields CSATTSGGETQYF.

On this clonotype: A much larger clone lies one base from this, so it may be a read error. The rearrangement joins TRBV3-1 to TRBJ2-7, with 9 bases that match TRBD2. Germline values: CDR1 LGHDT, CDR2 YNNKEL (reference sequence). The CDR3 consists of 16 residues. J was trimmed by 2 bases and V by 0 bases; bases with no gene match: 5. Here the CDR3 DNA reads TGTGCCAGCAGCCAAGATACGGCTAGCGGGGCCTACGAGCAGTACTTC. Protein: CASSQDTASGAYEQYF.

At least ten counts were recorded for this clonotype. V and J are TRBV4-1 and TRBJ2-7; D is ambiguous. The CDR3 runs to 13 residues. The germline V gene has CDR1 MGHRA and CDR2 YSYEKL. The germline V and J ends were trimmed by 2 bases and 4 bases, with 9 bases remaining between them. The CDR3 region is CASSQTLNYEQYF. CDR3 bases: TGCGCCAGCAGCCAAACGTTGAATTACGAGCAGTACTTC.

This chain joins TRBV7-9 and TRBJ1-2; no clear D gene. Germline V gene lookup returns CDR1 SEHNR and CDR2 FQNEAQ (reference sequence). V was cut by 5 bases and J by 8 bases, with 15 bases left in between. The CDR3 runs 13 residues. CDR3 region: CASSINPAEGYTF. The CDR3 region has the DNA TGTGCCAGCAGCATCAACCCGGCGGAGGGCTACACCTTC.

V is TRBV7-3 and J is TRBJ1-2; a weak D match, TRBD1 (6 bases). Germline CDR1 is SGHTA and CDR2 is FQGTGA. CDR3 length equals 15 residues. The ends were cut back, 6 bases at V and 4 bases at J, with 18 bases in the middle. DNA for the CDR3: TGTGCCAGCAGTCACATGGAAACAGGGTTCTATGGCTACACCTTC. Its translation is CASSHMETGFYGYTF.

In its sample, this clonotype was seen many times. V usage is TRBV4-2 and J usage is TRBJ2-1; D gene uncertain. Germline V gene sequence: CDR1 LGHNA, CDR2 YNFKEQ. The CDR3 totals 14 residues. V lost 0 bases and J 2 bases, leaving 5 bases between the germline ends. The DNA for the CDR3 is TGTGCCAGCAGCCAAGATGGCACCTACAATGAGCAGTTCTTC. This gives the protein CASSQDGTYNEQFF.

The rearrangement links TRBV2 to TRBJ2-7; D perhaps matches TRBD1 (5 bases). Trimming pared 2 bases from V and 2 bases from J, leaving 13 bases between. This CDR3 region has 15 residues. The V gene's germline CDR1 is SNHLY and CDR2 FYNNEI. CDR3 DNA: TGTGCCAGCAGTGAATTTCAGGGTAGGACCTACGAGCAGTACTTC. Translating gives CASSEFQGRTYEQYF.

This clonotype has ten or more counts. CDR3 sequence reads: CASSPPLQETQYF. Written as DNA, the CDR3 is TGTGCCAGCAGCCCCCCACTTCAAGAGACCCAGTACTTC. The gene calls are TRBV9 and TRBJ2-5; D uncertain. Trimming pared 4 bases from V and 2 bases from J, leaving 9 bases between. The germline V gene encodes CDR1 SGDLS and CDR2 YYNGEE. This CDR3 region has 13 residues.

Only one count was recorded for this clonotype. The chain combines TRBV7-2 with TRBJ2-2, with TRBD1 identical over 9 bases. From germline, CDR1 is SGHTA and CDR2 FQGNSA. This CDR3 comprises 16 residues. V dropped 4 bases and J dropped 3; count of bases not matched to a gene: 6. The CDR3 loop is CASSSRDRADTGELFF. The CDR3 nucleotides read TGTGCCAGCAGCTCGAGGGACAGGGCGGACACCGGGGAGCTGTTTTTT. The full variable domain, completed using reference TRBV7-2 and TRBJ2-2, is GAGVSQSPSNKVTEKGKDVELRCDPISGHTALYWYRQSLGQGLEFLIYFQGNSAPDKSGLPSDRFSAERTGGSVSTLTIQRTQQEDSAVYLCASSSRDRADTGELFFGEGSRLTVL.